This T cell receptor beta chain is drawn from a study of monozygotic twins with cystic fibrosis. The assay was immunoSEQ multiplex PCR, and TCRdb's table has in-frame clones only and misses some. In the table there are about 25,000 clones, about nine tenths of which are singletons. As to this clone: What it recognizes is unknown.

V was clipped by 2 bases and J by 5 bases, with 10 bases between them. This CDR3 spans 13 amino acids. Germline V CDR1 and CDR2: SGDLS, YYNGEE. Whole-study findings and limits: Co-twins had the most similar V usage for 13 of 16 pairs, J for 8.

This sequence was found in a girl aged 2-15 years with cystic fibrosis. This chain links TRBV9 with TRBJ1-2; TRBD1 is a possible D gene (5 bases). Sequenced input: blood. The CDR3 spells CASSVGPLYGYTF. CDR3 DNA: TGTGCCAGCAGCGTGGGACCGTTATATGGCTACACCTTC.